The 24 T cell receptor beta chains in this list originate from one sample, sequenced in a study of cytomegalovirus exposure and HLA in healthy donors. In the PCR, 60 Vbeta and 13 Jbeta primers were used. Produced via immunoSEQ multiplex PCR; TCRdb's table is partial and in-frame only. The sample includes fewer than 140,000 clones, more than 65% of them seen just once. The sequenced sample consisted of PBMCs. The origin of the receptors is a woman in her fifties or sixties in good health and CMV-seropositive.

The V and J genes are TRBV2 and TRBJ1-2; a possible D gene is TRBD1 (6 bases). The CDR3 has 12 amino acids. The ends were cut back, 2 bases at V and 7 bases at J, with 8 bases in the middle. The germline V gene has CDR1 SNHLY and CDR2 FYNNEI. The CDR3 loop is CASSETGSGYTF. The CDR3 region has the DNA TGTGCCAGCAGTGAAACAGGGAGTGGCTACACCTTC.

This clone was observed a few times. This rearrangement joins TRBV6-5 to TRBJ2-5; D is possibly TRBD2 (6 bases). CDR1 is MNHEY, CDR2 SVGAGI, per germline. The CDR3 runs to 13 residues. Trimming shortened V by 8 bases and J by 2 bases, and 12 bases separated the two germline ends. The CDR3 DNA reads TGTGCCAGCGGAGGGCCAGTTCAAGAGACCCAGTACTTC. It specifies CASGGPVQETQYF.

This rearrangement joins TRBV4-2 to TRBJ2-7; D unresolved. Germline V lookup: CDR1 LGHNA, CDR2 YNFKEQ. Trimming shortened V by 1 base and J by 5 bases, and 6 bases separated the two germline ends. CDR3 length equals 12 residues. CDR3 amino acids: CASSQAPNEQYF. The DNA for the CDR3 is TGTGCCAGCAGCCAAGCCCCCAACGAGCAGTACTTC.

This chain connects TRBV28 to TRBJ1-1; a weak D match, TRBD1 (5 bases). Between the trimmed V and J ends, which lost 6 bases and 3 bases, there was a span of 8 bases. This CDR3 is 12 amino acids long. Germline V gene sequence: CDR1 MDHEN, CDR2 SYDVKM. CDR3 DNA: TGTGCCAGCAGCGGAGGGGACACTGAAGCTTTCTTT. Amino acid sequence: CASSGGDTEAFF.

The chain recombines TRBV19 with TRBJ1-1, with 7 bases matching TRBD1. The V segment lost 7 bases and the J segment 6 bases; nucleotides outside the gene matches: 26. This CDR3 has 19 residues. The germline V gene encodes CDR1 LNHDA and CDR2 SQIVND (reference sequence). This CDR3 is CASISTPAAMTGRGPEAFF. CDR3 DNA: TGTGCCAGTATTAGTACCCCCGCCGCAATGACAGGGCGAGGCCCTGAAGCTTTCTTT.

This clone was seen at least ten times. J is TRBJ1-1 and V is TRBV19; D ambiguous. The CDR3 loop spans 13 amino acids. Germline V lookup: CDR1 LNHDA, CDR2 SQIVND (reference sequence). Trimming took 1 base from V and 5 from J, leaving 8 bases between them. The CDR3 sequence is CASSIGGVTEAFF. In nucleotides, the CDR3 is TGTGCCAGTAGTATAGGCGGGGTTACTGAAGCTTTCTTT.

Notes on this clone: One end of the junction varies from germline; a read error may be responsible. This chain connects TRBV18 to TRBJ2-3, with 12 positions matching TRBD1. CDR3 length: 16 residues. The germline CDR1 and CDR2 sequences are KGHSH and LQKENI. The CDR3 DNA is TGTGCCAGCCCACCATTGGGACAGGGGGCATTAAATACGCAGTATTTT. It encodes CASPPLGQGALNTQYF.

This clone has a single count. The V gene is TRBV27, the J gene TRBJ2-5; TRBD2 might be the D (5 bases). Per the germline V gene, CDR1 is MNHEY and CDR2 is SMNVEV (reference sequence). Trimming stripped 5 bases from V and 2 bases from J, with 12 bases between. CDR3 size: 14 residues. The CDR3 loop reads CASSLRGEQETQYF. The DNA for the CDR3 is TGTGCCAGCAGTCTCCGGGGAGAACAAGAGACCCAGTACTTC.

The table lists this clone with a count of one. The chain's CDR3 is CASSRVGQGVTDTQYF. The CDR3 region has the DNA TGTGCCAGCAGCCGCGTAGGACAGGGAGTAACAGATACGCAGTATTTT. The chain recombines TRBV7-9 with TRBJ2-3; the match to TRBD1 covers 8 bases. Germline loops: CDR1 SEHNR, CDR2 FQNEAQ (reference sequence). CDR3 length: 16 amino acids. With 5 bases clipped from V and 3 bases from J, the junction kept 10 bases outside the gene matches.

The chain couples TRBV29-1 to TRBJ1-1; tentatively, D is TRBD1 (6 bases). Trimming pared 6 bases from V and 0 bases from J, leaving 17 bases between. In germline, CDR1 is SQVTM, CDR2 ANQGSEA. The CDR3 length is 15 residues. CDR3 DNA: TGCAGCGTGTCCAGGGGACGGACCATGAACACTGAAGCTTTCTTT. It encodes CSVSRGRTMNTEAFF. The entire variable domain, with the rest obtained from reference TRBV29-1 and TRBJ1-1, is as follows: SAVISQKPSRDICQRGTSLTIQCQVDSQVTMMFWYRQQPGQSLTLIATANQGSEATYESGFVIDKFPISRPNLTFSTLTVSNMSPEDSSIYLCSVSRGRTMNTEAFFGQGTRLTVV.

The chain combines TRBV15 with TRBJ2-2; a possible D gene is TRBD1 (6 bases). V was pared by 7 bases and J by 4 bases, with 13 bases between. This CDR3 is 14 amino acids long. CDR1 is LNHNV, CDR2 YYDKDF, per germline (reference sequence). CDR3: CATTAGVVTGELFF. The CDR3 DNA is TGTGCCACCACGGCAGGGGTCGTCACCGGGGAGCTGTTTTTT.

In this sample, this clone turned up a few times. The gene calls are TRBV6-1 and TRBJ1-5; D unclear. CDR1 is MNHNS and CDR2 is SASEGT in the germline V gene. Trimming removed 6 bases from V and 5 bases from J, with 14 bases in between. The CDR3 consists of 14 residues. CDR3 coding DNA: TGTGCCAGCAGCACACGGGGTTACGATCAGCCCCAGCATTTT. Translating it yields CASSTRGYDQPQHF.

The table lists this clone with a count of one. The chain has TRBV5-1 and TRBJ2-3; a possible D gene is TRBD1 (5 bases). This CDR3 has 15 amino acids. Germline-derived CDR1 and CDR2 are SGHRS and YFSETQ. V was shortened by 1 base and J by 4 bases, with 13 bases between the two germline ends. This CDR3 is CASSLQVPRADTQYF. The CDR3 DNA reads TGCGCCAGCAGCTTGCAAGTTCCCAGGGCAGATACGCAGTATTTT.

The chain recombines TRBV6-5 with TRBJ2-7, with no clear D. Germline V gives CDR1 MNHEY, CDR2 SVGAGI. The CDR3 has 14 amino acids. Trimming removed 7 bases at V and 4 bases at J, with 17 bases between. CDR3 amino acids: CASTSGPGEYEQYF. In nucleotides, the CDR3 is TGTGCCAGCACCAGTGGTCCGGGTGAATACGAGCAGTACTTC.

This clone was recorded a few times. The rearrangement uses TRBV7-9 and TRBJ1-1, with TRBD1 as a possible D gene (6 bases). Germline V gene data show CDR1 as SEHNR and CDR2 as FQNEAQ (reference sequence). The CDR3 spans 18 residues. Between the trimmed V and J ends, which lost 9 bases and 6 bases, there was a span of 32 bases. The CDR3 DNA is TGTGCCAGTGACCCCGGGGGGCGGAGCAGTCCGAGGGGAGCTGAAGCTTTCTTT. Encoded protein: CASDPGGRSSPRGAEAFF.

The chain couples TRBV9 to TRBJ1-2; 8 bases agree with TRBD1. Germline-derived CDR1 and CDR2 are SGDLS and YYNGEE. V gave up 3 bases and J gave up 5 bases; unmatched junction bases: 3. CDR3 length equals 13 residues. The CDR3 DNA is TGTGCCAGCAGCGGGACAGGGAGGTATGGCTACACCTTC. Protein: CASSGTGRYGYTF.

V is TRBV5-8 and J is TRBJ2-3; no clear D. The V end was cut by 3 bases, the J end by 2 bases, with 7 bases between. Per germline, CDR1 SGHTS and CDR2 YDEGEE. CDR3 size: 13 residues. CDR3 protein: CASSSQATDTQYF. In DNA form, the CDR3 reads TGTGCCAGCAGCTCCCAGGCCACAGATACGCAGTATTTT. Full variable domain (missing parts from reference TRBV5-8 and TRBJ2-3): EAGVTQSPTHLIKTRGQQATLRCSPISGHTSVYWYQQALGLGLQFLLWYDEGEERNRGNFPPRFSGRQFPNYSSELNVNALELEDSALYLCASSSQATDTQYFGPGTRLTVL.

The CDR3 coding sequence is TGCGCCAGCAGCTTCCTCCTGACAGGGGGGACCGGGGAGCTGTTTTTT. As protein: CASSFLLTGGTGELFF. The rearrangement links TRBV5-1 to TRBJ2-2, with 9 bases that match TRBD1. Trimming at V came to 2 bases and at J to 5 bases, leaving 7 bases not matched to a gene. This CDR3 is built from 16 residues. Germline V gene lookup returns CDR1 SGHRS and CDR2 YFSETQ.

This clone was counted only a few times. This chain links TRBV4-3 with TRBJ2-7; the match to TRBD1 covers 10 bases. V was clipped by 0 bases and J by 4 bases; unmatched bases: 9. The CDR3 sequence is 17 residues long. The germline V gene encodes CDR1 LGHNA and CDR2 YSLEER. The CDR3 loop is CASSQDGQGGPLYEQYF. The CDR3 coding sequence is TGCGCCAGCAGCCAAGATGGACAGGGGGGCCCGTTGTACGAGCAGTACTTC.

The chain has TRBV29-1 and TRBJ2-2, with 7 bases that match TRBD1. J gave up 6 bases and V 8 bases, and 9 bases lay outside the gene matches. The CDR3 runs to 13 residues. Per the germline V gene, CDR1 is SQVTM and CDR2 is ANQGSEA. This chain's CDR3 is CSYQTGLAGELFF. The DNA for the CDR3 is TGCAGCTACCAGACAGGGTTAGCCGGGGAGCTGTTTTTT.

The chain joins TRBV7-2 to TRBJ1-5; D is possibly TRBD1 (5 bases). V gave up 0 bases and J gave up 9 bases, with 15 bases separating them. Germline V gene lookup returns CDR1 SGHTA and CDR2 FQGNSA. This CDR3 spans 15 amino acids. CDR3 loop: CASSLAGGATGPQHF. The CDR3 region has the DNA TGTGCCAGCAGCTTAGCAGGCGGGGCAACTGGGCCCCAGCATTTT.

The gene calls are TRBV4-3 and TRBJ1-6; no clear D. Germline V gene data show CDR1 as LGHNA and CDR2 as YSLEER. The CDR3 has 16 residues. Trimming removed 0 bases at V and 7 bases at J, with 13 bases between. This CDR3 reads CASSQDPRTGNSPLHF. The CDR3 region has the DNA TGCGCCAGCAGCCAAGATCCCCGGACGGGGAATTCACCCCTCCACTTT.

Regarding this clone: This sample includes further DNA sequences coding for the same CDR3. CDR3 residues: CASSLGQGQPQHF. CDR3 sequence (DNA): TGTGCCAGCAGCTTAGGACAGGGCCAGCCCCAGCATTTT. The chain recombines TRBV7-2 with TRBJ1-5, with 7 bases lining up with TRBD1. The CDR3 consists of 13 residues. CDR1 is SGHTA, CDR2 FQGNSA, per germline. With 1 base clipped from V and 7 bases from J, the junction kept 1 base outside the gene matches. The entire variable domain, with the rest obtained from reference TRBV7-2 and TRBJ1-5, is as follows: GAGVSQSPSNKVTEKGKDVELRCDPISGHTALYWYRQSLGQGLEFLIYFQGNSAPDKSGLPSDRFSAERTGGSVSTLTIQRTQQEDSAVYLCASSLGQGQPQHFGDGTRLSIL.

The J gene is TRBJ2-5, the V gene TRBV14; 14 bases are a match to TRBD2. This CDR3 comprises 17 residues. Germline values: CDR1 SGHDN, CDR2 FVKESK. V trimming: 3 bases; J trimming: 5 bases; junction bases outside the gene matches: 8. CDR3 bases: TGTGCCAGCAGCCAGGGATCGGGACTAGCGGGGGTCGAGACCCAGTACTTC. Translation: CASSQGSGLAGVETQYF.